Listed below are T cell receptor beta chains from one sample, sequenced in a study of T cell responses to AZD1222 COVID-19 vaccine. Measured with immunoSEQ multiplex PCR; TCRdb has only the in-frame clones, and not every one. Of fewer than 90,000 clones in the sample, about nine tenths were seen once. Sequences were derived from peripheral blood, sampled 28 days after the second AZD1222 dose. These receptors were taken from an adult who received the AZD1222 COVID-19 vaccine. Each CDR3 is given with its conserved first and last residue. The D gene is left open where the match is weak. Size is stated for part of the rows, as once, few or many counts, or as a class when the clone is expanded.

D gene	V gene	J gene	clone size	CDR3 DNA	CDR3 protein
NA	TRBV5-1	TRBJ2-6	NA	TGCGCCAGCAGCTTGGCTCAAGCCTCTGGGGCCAACGTCCTGACTTTC	CASSLAQASGANVLTF
TRBD2	TRBV19	TRBJ2-3	NA	TGTGCCAGTAGTCCTTCCTTACTAGCGGGAGGGGCAGATACGCAGTATTTT	CASSPSLLAGGADTQYF
NA	TRBV14	TRBJ2-3	NA	TGTGCCAGCAGCCAAGGGGCTAGCCGAAGCACAGATACGCAGTATTTT	CASSQGASRSTDTQYF
TRBD2	TRBV6-5	TRBJ2-1	few	TGTGCCAGCAGTCCAGGGACTAGCGACTACAATGAGCAGTTCTTC	CASSPGTSDYNEQFF
TRBD2	TRBV5-1	TRBJ2-3	NA	TGCGCCAGCAGCTTGGGTAGCGGGAGGACTAGCACAGATACGCAGTATTTT	CASSLGSGRTSTDTQYF
NA	TRBV5-1	TRBJ1-2	once	TGCGCCAGCAGCCCCGGGACGGTGAACTATGGCTACACCTTC	CASSPGTVNYGYTF
NA	TRBV9	TRBJ1-2	NA	TGTGCCAGCAGCGCCAGCGGCTATGGCTACACCTTC	CASSASGYGYTF
NA	TRBV2	TRBJ2-7	NA	TGTGCCAGCACCCCTGAGGGTGCCTCCTACGAGCAGTACTTC	CASTPEGASYEQYF
TRBD2	TRBV19	TRBJ2-5	NA	TGTGCCAGTAGTGTCCCGGCTAGCGGTGTAGAGACCCAGTACTTC	CASSVPASGVETQYF
NA	TRBV5-4	TRBJ2-7	NA	TGTGCCAGCAGCACTACCTACGAGCAGTACTTC	CASSTTYEQYF